These 24 T cell receptor beta chains came from one sample sequenced in a study of T cells in Graves' hyperthyroidism and ophthalmopathy. The source material, RNA transcripts, was used to amplify TCR beta CDR3 regions. First-round RT-PCR targeting the TCR CDR3 was performed with the HTBI primer set. MiXCR, run by TCRdb on the multiplex PCR reads, gives a single entry per CDR3 protein. Of about 600,000 distinct CDR3 sequences in the sample, approximately 16% were seen once. Sequenced: blood. Receptor source: a woman between 40 and 55 years old with Graves' ophthalmopathy.

There are many counts of this clonotype. The chain combines TRBV28 with TRBJ1-6; D is possibly TRBD1 (6 bases). This CDR3 has 18 residues. V gave up 3 bases and J gave up 1 base, with 16 bases separating them. Germline V lookup: CDR1 MDHEN, CDR2 SYDVKM. CDR3 in amino acids: CASSLLQGLTSYNSPLHF. CDR3 sequence (DNA): TGTGCCAGCAGTTTGTTGCAGGGGCTCACGTCCTATAATTCACCCCTCCACTTT.

The chain uses TRBV25-1 and TRBJ2-3, with TRBD1 identical over 11 bases. This CDR3 region has 13 residues. V dropped 4 bases and J dropped 6; count of bases not matched to a gene: 0. Germline lookup yields CDR1 MGHDK and CDR2 SYGVNS. This CDR3 reads CASSGDRGDTQYF. In nucleotides, the CDR3 is TGTGCCAGCAGTGGGGACAGGGGGGATACGCAGTATTTT.

This clonotype was seen only a few times. The chain combines TRBV3-1 with TRBJ1-3, with a possible D match to TRBD1 (5 bases). With 7 bases removed from V and 10 bases from J, the gap between germline ends came to 14 bases. Germline-derived CDR1 and CDR2 are LGHDT and YNNKEL (reference sequence). This CDR3 has 12 amino acids. CDR3 sequence reads: CASTPEGETIYF. CDR3 coding DNA: TGTGCCAGCACGCCGGAAGGGGAGACCATATATTTT.

There are many counts of this clonotype. The rearrangement joins TRBV11-2 to TRBJ2-7; 12 bases agree with TRBD2. Unmatched junction bases numbered 4, after V lost 5 bases and J lost 5 bases. CDR1 SGHAT and CDR2 FQNNGV come from the germline V gene. This CDR3 is 14 amino acids long. CDR3 coding DNA: TGTGCCAGCAGCGCGACTAGCGGGAGACACGAGCAGTACTTC. Amino acid sequence: CASSATSGRHEQYF.

This clonotype was recorded many times. V and J are TRBV2 and TRBJ2-7; a weak D match, TRBD2 (6 bases). CDR3 length: 16 residues. Trimming shortened V by 1 base and J by 2 bases, and 15 bases separated the two germline ends. The germline CDR1 and CDR2 sequences are SNHLY and FYNNEI. The CDR3 reads CASSEGWRRGTYEQYF. The CDR3 DNA sequence: TGTGCCAGCAGTGAAGGGTGGCGGAGGGGCACCTACGAGCAGTACTTC.

This clonotype was seen many times. V is TRBV7-9 and J is TRBJ1-1; D may be TRBD1 (5 bases). CDR3 length equals 11 residues. Trimming took off 4 bases at V and 8 bases at J, with 8 bases between the two ends. The germline V gene encodes CDR1 SEHNR and CDR2 FQNEAQ (reference sequence). The CDR3 protein is CASSSQVEAFF. The CDR3 nucleotides read TGTGCCAGCAGCTCACAGGTAGAAGCTTTCTTT. Full variable domain (missing parts from reference TRBV7-9 and TRBJ1-1): DTGVSQNPRHKITKRGQNVTFRCDPISEHNRLYWYRQTLGQGPEFLTYFQNEAQLEKSRLLSDRFSAERPKGSFSTLEIQRTEQGDSAMYLCASSSQVEAFFGQGTRLTVV.

This clonotype was detected ten times or more. The gene calls are TRBV12-3 or TRBV12-4 and TRBJ1-5, with a possible D match to TRBD1 (5 bases). Trimming stripped 4 bases from V and 6 bases from J, with 16 bases between. CDR3 length: 15 residues. The CDR3: CASSSGRGAIQPQHF. For the CDR3, the DNA is TGTGCCAGCAGTTCTGGGCGTGGGGCTATTCAGCCCCAGCATTTT.

This clonotype was seen many times. The V gene is TRBV7-9, the J gene TRBJ2-2, with D unclear. Germline V lookup: CDR1 SEHNR, CDR2 FQNEAQ (reference sequence). There are 15 residues in the CDR3. The ends were cut back, 5 bases at V and 0 bases at J, with 10 bases in the middle. CDR3 sequence (DNA): TGTGCCAGCAGCCCCCGAGCAACGAACACCGGGGAGCTGTTTTTT. Translation: CASSPRATNTGELFF.

This rearrangement joins TRBV2 to TRBJ2-1, with D tentatively TRBD1 or TRBD2 (5 bases each). The CDR3 sequence is 16 residues long. The germline CDR1 and CDR2 sequences are SNHLY and FYNNEI. V shed 8 bases and J shed 7 bases, with 24 bases lying between them. Here the CDR3 reads CASSPPSGLRGNEQFF. CDR3 in DNA: TGTGCCAGCTCACCCCCTTCGGGGCTGAGAGGGAATGAGCAGTTCTTC.

The sample holds many counts of this clonotype. The CDR3 spells CASSLRTGTMETQYF. CDR3 in DNA: TGTGCCAGCAGTTTACGGACAGGAACGATGGAGACCCAGTACTTC. V and J are TRBV5-6 and TRBJ2-5, with 7 nucleotides matching TRBD1. V shed 5 bases and J 5 bases; nucleotides not matched to a gene: 12. Germline-derived CDR1 and CDR2 are SGHDT and YYEEEE. The length of the CDR3 is 15 residues.

The CDR3: CASSRGLGSAVSQPQHF. The DNA of the CDR3 is TGTGCCAGCAGCCGTGGGCTCGGGTCGGCCGTTAGTCAGCCCCAGCATTTT. The chain is built from TRBV5-6 and TRBJ1-5; no firm D call. This CDR3 is 17 amino acids long. Trimming took 4 bases from V and 6 from J, leaving 23 bases between them. Germline CDR1 reads SGHDT; CDR2 reads YYEEEE.

The chain combines TRBV12-3 or TRBV12-4 with TRBJ1-1, with D unclear. The V end lost 5 bases, the J end lost 2 bases, and 18 bases lay between the germline ends. This CDR3 comprises 16 residues. CDR3 sequence: CASSRRDSAPNTEAFF. CDR3 sequence (DNA): TGTGCCAGCAGTCGCCGCGACTCTGCCCCTAACACTGAAGCTTTCTTT.

This clonotype occurred many times. The CDR3 nucleotides read TGCAGTGCTAATCCGGGACTAGCGGGACACTACGAGCAGTACTTC. It yields the protein CSANPGLAGHYEQYF. V usage is TRBV20-1 and J usage is TRBJ2-7; 13 bases are shared with TRBD2. Germline-derived CDR1 and CDR2 are DFQATT and SNEGSKA (reference sequence). This CDR3 spans 15 amino acids. The J segment lost 3 bases and the V segment lost 4 bases, leaving 6 bases of the junction unmatched.

There are many counts of this clonotype. The chain uses TRBV20-1 and TRBJ1-1; 11 nucleotides line up with TRBD1. V shed 5 bases, J shed 4 bases, and the junction held 12 bases outside the gene matches. Germline V gives CDR1 DFQATT, CDR2 SNEGSKA (reference sequence). The CDR3 runs to 16 residues. CDR3: CSAAPGQGGLGTEAFF. The DNA for the CDR3 is TGCAGTGCTGCACCGGGACAGGGGGGTTTAGGCACTGAAGCTTTCTTT.

Note on this clonotype: One end of the junction fails to match germline, which may point to a read error. The chain links TRBV28 to TRBJ2-5, with D perhaps matching TRBD2 (5 bases). Germline values: CDR1 MDHEN, CDR2 SYDVKM. The CDR3 sequence is 14 residues long. The CDR3 DNA is TGTGTCAGCAGTTTACCCGCGGGCGACGAGACCCAGTACTTC. Translation: CVSSLPAGDETQYF.

This clonotype was seen repeatedly, ten times or more. Here the CDR3 DNA reads TGTGCCAGCAGCTTAGAGCGGCAGCGGTCAAATACGCAGTATTTT. Its protein product is CASSLERQRSNTQYF. The rearrangement joins TRBV13 to TRBJ2-3; a weak D match, TRBD2 (5 bases). Trimming removed 1 base from V and 7 bases from J, with 15 bases in between. CDR3 size: 15 residues. Looked up from germline, CDR1 is PRHDT and CDR2 is FYEKMQ (reference sequence). Combining the CDR3 with reference TRBV13 and TRBJ2-3 gives the whole variable domain AAGVIQSPRHLIKEKRETATLKCYPIPRHDTVYWYQQGPGQDPQFLISFYEKMQSDKGSIPDRFSAQQFSDYHSELNMSSLELGDSALYFCASSLERQRSNTQYFGPGTRLTVL.

The J gene is TRBJ2-5, the V gene TRBV5-1; the D gene is possibly TRBD2 (6 bases). The germline CDR1 and CDR2 sequences are SGHRS and YFSETQ. The CDR3 runs 13 residues. The V end was cut by 4 bases, the J end by 4 bases, with 11 bases between. The CDR3 region has the DNA TGCGCCAGCAGCGAGGGACTGAGAGAGACCCAGTACTTC. Amino acids: CASSEGLRETQYF. The full variable domain, in which reference TRBV5-1 and TRBJ2-5 provide the parts outside the CDR3, is KAGVTQTPRYLIKTRGQQVTLSCSPISGHRSVSWYQQTPGQGLQFLFEYFSETQRNKGNFPGRFSGRQFSNSRSEMNVSTLELGDSALYLCASSEGLRETQYFGPGTRLLVL.

This clonotype came up a few times. The chain uses TRBV2 and TRBJ2-4; 10 positions match TRBD2. Germline-derived CDR1 and CDR2 are SNHLY and FYNNEI. The CDR3 runs 17 residues. V shed 3 bases and J 5 bases; nucleotides not matched to a gene: 10. The CDR3 DNA is TGTGCCAGCAGTGAGTGGTCTAGCGGGAGTATAGAAAACATTCAGTACTTC. Protein: CASSEWSSGSIENIQYF.

The CDR3 spells CASSLWGEIQYF. In nucleotides, the CDR3 is TGTGCCAGCAGTTTATGGGGAGAAATTCAGTACTTC. The chain joins TRBV12-3 or TRBV12-4 to TRBJ2-4; D might be TRBD2 (5 bases). The CDR3 contains 12 residues. Trimming took 2 bases from V and 10 from J, leaving 9 bases between them.

There are a few counts of this clonotype. The chain combines TRBV20-1 with TRBJ2-1; weak D call: TRBD1 (5 bases). The CDR3 loop spans 15 amino acids. Trimming took 5 bases from V and 1 from J, leaving 15 bases between them. Germline V gene sequence: CDR1 DFQATT, CDR2 SNEGSKA (reference sequence). The CDR3 spells CSARPSGISYNEQFF. CDR3 bases: TGCAGTGCTCGCCCCTCAGGGATTTCCTACAATGAGCAGTTCTTC.

The chain has TRBV7-9 and TRBJ2-7; 14 bases fit TRBD2. Germline CDR1 is SEHNR and CDR2 is FQNEAQ (reference sequence). The V gene end was trimmed by 1 base and the J gene end by 6 bases; junction bases not matched to a gene: 5. This CDR3 has 16 amino acids. Here the CDR3 reads CASSLVGGTSGSEQYF. The CDR3 nucleotides are TGTGCCAGCAGCTTAGTAGGCGGGACTAGCGGGAGCGAGCAGTACTTC.

This clonotype has a count of ten or more. V gene TRBV5-1 combines with J gene TRBJ2-7; 13 bases line up with TRBD2. V shed 5 bases and J 3 bases; nucleotides not matched to a gene: 2. This CDR3 comprises 14 residues. Germline CDR1 is SGHRS and CDR2 is YFSETQ. The chain's CDR3 is CASSRTSGSYEQYF. DNA for the CDR3: TGCGCCAGCAGTCGGACTAGCGGGAGCTACGAGCAGTACTTC.

In its sample, this clonotype was seen many times. The V gene is TRBV2, the J gene TRBJ2-3, with 8 nucleotides matching TRBD2. The CDR3 contains 18 residues. The V and J ends lost 0 bases and 4 bases, in that order; junction bases with no gene match: 12. Germline CDR1 is SNHLY and CDR2 is FYNNEI. The CDR3 is CASSEAYPGLGEADTQYF. The CDR3 DNA is TGTGCCAGCAGTGAAGCCTATCCGGGACTAGGCGAGGCAGATACGCAGTATTTT.

This clonotype was found many times. The CDR3 sequence is CASSLGTSPGAEAFF. The CDR3 DNA is TGTGCCAGCAGCTTAGGGACCTCACCGGGCGCTGAAGCTTTCTTT. J is TRBJ1-1 and V is TRBV7-9, with D unclear. This CDR3 region has 15 residues. Trimming pared 1 base from V and 6 bases from J, leaving 15 bases between. Germline V lookup: CDR1 SEHNR, CDR2 FQNEAQ (reference sequence).